This T cell receptor (beta chain) was captured in a study of shared clonotypes between healthy human individuals. Study results and limitations: Generally, estimated richness proved larger in naive subsets than it did in memory subsets.

Points on this clone: Its cognate antigen is unknown.

Only in-frame clones appear in the TCRdb table, and some are missing; sequencing was by immunoSEQ multiplex PCR. This sample yields about 2 million clones, of which roughly 95% are seen a single time; about 1.1% belongs to the top ten. CDR1 is SGHVS and CDR2 is FQNEAQ in the germline V gene. Trimming took 2 bases from V and 3 from J; bases not matched to a gene: 4. The CDR3 runs 15 residues. Terminally differentiated effector memory CD45RA+ cells were excluded from the naive CD8 cells, which were CD45RO-negative and positively selected for CCR7. The sequence was collected from a young man in good health. Specimen: naive CD8+ T cells sorted from blood. V is TRBV7-8 and J is TRBJ1-1; 9 bases line up with TRBD1. The DNA of the CDR3 is TGTGCCAGCAGCTTACCGGGACAGGGATACACTGAAGCTTTCTTT. It specifies CASSLPGQGYTEAFF.